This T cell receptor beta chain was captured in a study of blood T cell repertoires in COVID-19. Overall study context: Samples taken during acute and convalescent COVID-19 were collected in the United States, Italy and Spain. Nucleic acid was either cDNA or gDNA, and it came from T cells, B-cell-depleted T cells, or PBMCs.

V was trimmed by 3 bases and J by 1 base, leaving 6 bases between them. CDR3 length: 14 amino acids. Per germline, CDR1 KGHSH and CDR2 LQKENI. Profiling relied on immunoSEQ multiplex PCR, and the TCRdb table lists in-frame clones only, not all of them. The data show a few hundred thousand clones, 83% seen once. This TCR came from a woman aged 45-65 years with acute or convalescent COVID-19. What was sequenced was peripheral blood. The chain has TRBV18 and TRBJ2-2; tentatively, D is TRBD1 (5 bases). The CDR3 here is CASSPGQNTGELFF. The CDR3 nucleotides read TGTGCCAGCTCACCCGGACAGAACACCGGGGAGCTGTTTTTT.